This T cell receptor (beta chain) was recorded in a study of control samples from healthy donors and cancer patients. Germline CDR1 reads SGHVS; CDR2 reads FNYEAQ. The length of the CDR3 is 19 residues. Trimming removed 4 bases from V and 7 bases from J; junction bases left unmatched: 13. Sequenced by immunoSEQ multiplex PCR; TCRdb stores in-frame clones only, minus some. The table shows 20,000 or so clones, with 88% occurring only once. V and J are TRBV7-6 and TRBJ2-2, with 15 positions matching TRBD2. The receptor was derived from a woman aged 60-75 years with head and neck cancer. The material sequenced was PBMCs. CDR3 protein: CASSSKPGLAGGKGGELFF. The CDR3 DNA is TGTGCCAGCAGCTCCAAACCGGGACTAGCGGGAGGAAAGGGCGGGGAGCTGTTTTTT.